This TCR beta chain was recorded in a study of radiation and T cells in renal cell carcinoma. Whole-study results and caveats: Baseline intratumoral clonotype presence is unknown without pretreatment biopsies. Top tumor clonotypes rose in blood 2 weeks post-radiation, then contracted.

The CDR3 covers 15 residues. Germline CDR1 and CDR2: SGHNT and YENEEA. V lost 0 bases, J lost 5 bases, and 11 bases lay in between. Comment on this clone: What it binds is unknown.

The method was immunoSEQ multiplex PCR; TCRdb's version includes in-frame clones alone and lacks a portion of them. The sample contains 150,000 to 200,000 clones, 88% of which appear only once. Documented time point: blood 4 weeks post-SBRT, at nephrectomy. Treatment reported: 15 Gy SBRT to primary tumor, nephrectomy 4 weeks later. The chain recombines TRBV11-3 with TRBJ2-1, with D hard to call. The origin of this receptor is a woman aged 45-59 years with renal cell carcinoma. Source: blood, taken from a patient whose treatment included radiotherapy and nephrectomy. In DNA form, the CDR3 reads TGTGCCAGCAGCTTAGACCAAACACATAACAATGAGCAGTTCTTC. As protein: CASSLDQTHNNEQFF.